This is a list of T cell receptor beta chains from one sample in a study of beta chain features in type 1 diabetes. TCRdb's copy holds only in-frame clones and misses some; the assay was immunoSEQ multiplex PCR. The sample includes some 240,000 clones, 16% of them seen just once. Material: naive CD4+ T cells from blood. The receptor source for this set is a young man with type 1 diabetes. Both conserved end residues are part of each CDR3. D genes are given only for firm matches. Expanded clones get a size class; other rows say once, few or many, or leave the size out.

V: TRBV5-1; size: .; J: TRBJ2-1; D: TRBD1; DNA: TGCGCCAGCAGCACTGGGACAGACTACAATGAGCAGTTCTTC; CDR3: CASSTGTDYNEQFF
V: TRBV28; size: .; J: TRBJ2-5; D: TRBD2; DNA: TGTGCCAGCAGTTTGTCTAGCGGAGAGACCCAGTACTTC; CDR3: CASSLSSGETQYF
V: TRBV15; size: .; J: TRBJ2-1; D: .; DNA: TGTGCCACCAGCGCAGAGAGGGGCACACAGGATCGCTCCTACAATGAGCAGTTCTTC; CDR3: CATSAERGTQDRSYNEQFF
V: TRBV11-1; size: .; J: TRBJ2-7; D: .; DNA: TGTGCCAGCAGCCCGGATGCCTACGAGCAGTACTTC; CDR3: CASSPDAYEQYF
V: TRBV27; size: .; J: TRBJ2-1; D: TRBD2; DNA: TGTGCCAGCAGTCGTCAACTAGCGGAGAACCACAATGAGCAGTTCTTC; CDR3: CASSRQLAENHNEQFF
V: TRBV30; size: few; J: TRBJ1-4; D: TRBD1; DNA: TGTGCCCACGCGGGACAGTATAATGAAAAACTGTTTTTT; CDR3: CAHAGQYNEKLFF
V: TRBV28; size: .; J: TRBJ1-2; D: TRBD1; DNA: TGTGCCAGCGACCGGGACAGGGAATATGGCTATGGCTACACCTTC; CDR3: CASDRDREYGYGYTF
V: TRBV2; size: few; J: TRBJ2-1; D: .; DNA: TGTGCCAGCAGTGACCAGGCCGGATACAATGAGCAGTTCTTC; CDR3: CASSDQAGYNEQFF
V: TRBV18; size: few; J: TRBJ2-5; D: .; DNA: TGTGCCAGCTCACCTTCCCATGAGACCCAGTACTTC; CDR3: CASSPSHETQYF
V: TRBV5-4; size: .; J: TRBJ1-4; D: .; DNA: TGTGCCAGCAGCTTGGACCTCCGGGCCGGTGAAAAACTGTTTTTT; CDR3: CASSLDLRAGEKLFF
V: TRBV30; size: few; J: TRBJ2-1; D: .; DNA: TGTGCCTGGAGTGTGGGGGAATGGATAGGCAATGAGCAGTTCTTC; CDR3: CAWSVGEWIGNEQFF
V: TRBV6-5; size: .; J: TRBJ2-1; D: .; DNA: TGTGCCAGCAGTTCTCAGGGTACTGAGCAGTTCTTC; CDR3: CASSSQGTEQFF
V: TRBV28; size: .; J: TRBJ1-3; D: .; DNA: TGTGCCAGCAGTGCCCCCGGGCTCTTCTCTGGAAACACCATATATTTT; CDR3: CASSAPGLFSGNTIYF
V: TRBV18; size: .; J: TRBJ2-1; D: TRBD1; DNA: TGTGCCAGCTCACCTGTGACAGGGAATGAGCAGTTCTTC; CDR3: CASSPVTGNEQFF
V: TRBV7-2; size: .; J: TRBJ1-1; D: .; DNA: TGTGCCAGCAGCGCAGCCTGGAACACTGAAGCTTTCTTT; CDR3: CASSAAWNTEAFF
V: TRBV7-3; size: few; J: TRBJ1-1; D: .; DNA: TGTGCCAGCAGCTTAACGAAAGGCCTTGGGACTGAAGCTTTCTTT; CDR3: CASSLTKGLGTEAFF
V: TRBV30; size: .; J: TRBJ1-2; D: TRBD1; DNA: TGTGCCTGGACACAGGGGGCTCACGGCTACACCTTC; CDR3: CAWTQGAHGYTF
V: TRBV9; size: few; J: TRBJ1-1; D: .; DNA: TGTGCCAGCAGCGTAGCAGACAGAACAGAAGCTTTCTTT; CDR3: CASSVADRTEAFF
V: TRBV10-3; size: few; J: TRBJ2-1; D: TRBD2; DNA: TGTGCCATCAGTGAGTCATCCGGGGGGAATGAGCAGTTCTTC; CDR3: CAISESSGGNEQFF
V: TRBV7-2; size: few; J: TRBJ2-5; D: .; DNA: TGTGCCAGCAGCTTAAGGTGGGAGACCCAGTACTTC; CDR3: CASSLRWETQYF
V: TRBV29-1; size: .; J: TRBJ1-1; D: TRBD1; DNA: TGCAGCAAACCGACAGGGACGAACACTGAAGCTTTCTTT; CDR3: CSKPTGTNTEAFF
V: TRBV4-3; size: .; J: TRBJ1-5; D: .; DNA: TGCGCCAGCAGCCAAGCTATACAGGGAAATCAGCCCCAGCATTTT; CDR3: CASSQAIQGNQPQHF
V: TRBV13; size: .; J: TRBJ2-3; D: .; DNA: TGTGCCAGCAGCTCGACCTACGGCCCAGATACGCAGTATTTT; CDR3: CASSSTYGPDTQYF
V: TRBV7-2; size: .; J: TRBJ2-7; D: TRBD1; DNA: TGTGCCAGCAGCCCGCGGCAGGGGGACTACGAGCAGTACTTC; CDR3: CASSPRQGDYEQYF
V: TRBV2; size: few; J: TRBJ2-1; D: .; DNA: TGTGCCAGCAGCCTCCTCGGGGAGCAGTTCTTC; CDR3: CASSLLGEQFF
V: TRBV2; size: few; J: TRBJ2-7; D: .; DNA: TGTGCCAGCAGTGCGCAAATAGAGGACTACGAGCAGTACTTC; CDR3: CASSAQIEDYEQYF
V: TRBV29-1; size: few; J: TRBJ1-1; D: .; DNA: TGCAGCGTTGTGCGGATGCCCCATTTGAACACTGAAGCTTTCTTT; CDR3: CSVVRMPHLNTEAFF
V: TRBV29-1; size: few; J: TRBJ2-5; D: TRBD2; DNA: TGCAGCGTTGCCTTACTAGCGGGGACCCAGTACTTC; CDR3: CSVALLAGTQYF
V: TRBV5-1; size: .; J: TRBJ1-1; D: .; DNA: TGCGCCAGCAGCTTGGAGGGGAACACTGAAGCTTTCTTT; CDR3: CASSLEGNTEAFF
V: TRBV4-3; size: few; J: TRBJ2-3; D: TRBD2; DNA: TGCGCCAGCAGCCAAGACACCAGCGGGAACACAGATACGCAGTATTTT; CDR3: CASSQDTSGNTDTQYF
V: TRBV7-2; size: few; J: TRBJ2-3; D: .; DNA: TGTGCCAGCAGCTTAGCAGGATACACAGATACGCAGTATTTT; CDR3: CASSLAGYTDTQYF
V: TRBV10-3; size: .; J: TRBJ2-3; D: .; DNA: TGTGCCATCAGTGAGTCGAGGGCGGGGCGCACAGATACGCAGTATTTT; CDR3: CAISESRAGRTDTQYF
V: TRBV18; size: few; J: TRBJ2-2; D: .; DNA: TGTGCCAGCTCACCAACAGGGATGAACACCGGGGAGCTGTTTTTT; CDR3: CASSPTGMNTGELFF
V: TRBV9; size: few; J: TRBJ2-1; D: .; DNA: TGTGCCAGCAGCGTCAGCGCTGAGCAGTTCTTC; CDR3: CASSVSAEQFF
V: TRBV29-1; size: .; J: TRBJ2-1; D: TRBD1; DNA: TGCAGCGTTGAAATTCTAGGACAGGGGTACAATGAGCAGTTCTTC; CDR3: CSVEILGQGYNEQFF
V: TRBV7-8; size: .; J: TRBJ2-5; D: TRBD2; DNA: TGTGCCAGCAGCTTAGCGTGGCTAGCGGGAGAGACCCAGTACTTC; CDR3: CASSLAWLAGETQYF
V: TRBV5-1; size: .; J: TRBJ2-7; D: TRBD1; DNA: TGCGCCAGCAGCTTGGGGACAGGGGGCTACGAGCAGTACTTC; CDR3: CASSLGTGGYEQYF
V: TRBV13; size: .; J: TRBJ2-5; D: TRBD1; DNA: TGTGCCAGCTGTAACAGGGGGTATGGGGAGACCCAGTACTTC; CDR3: CASCNRGYGETQYF
V: TRBV25-1; size: .; J: TRBJ2-1; D: .; DNA: TGTGCCAGCACCGCCAGCCACAATGAGCAGTTCTTC; CDR3: CASTASHNEQFF
V: TRBV27; size: .; J: TRBJ2-7; D: .; DNA: TGTGCCAGCAGTTGGCAGGGGATACCTTTGTACGAGCAGTACTTC; CDR3: CASSWQGIPLYEQYF
V: TRBV19; size: .; J: TRBJ1-2; D: .; DNA: TGTGCCAGTAGTATAAAAGGGCTAGCTAACTATGGCTACACCTTC; CDR3: CASSIKGLANYGYTF
V: TRBV30; size: .; J: TRBJ1-1; D: .; DNA: TGTGCCTGGAGCACAGGGTGGAACACTGAAGCTTTCTTT; CDR3: CAWSTGWNTEAFF
V: TRBV2; size: .; J: TRBJ2-1; D: .; DNA: TGTGCCAGCAGTGTAAATGAGCAGTTCTTC; CDR3: CASSVNEQFF
V: TRBV10-3; size: few; J: TRBJ2-4; D: TRBD1; DNA: TGTGCCATCAGTGAGTCGAAACAAACAGGGGGCTCCGAAAACATTCAGTACTTC; CDR3: CAISESKQTGGSENIQYF
V: TRBV10-2; size: .; J: TRBJ1-2; D: .; DNA: TGCGCCAGCAGTGCGTCAGGGGACTATGGCTACACCTTC; CDR3: CASSASGDYGYTF